A selection of T cell receptor beta chains follows, all from one sample in a study of T cell repertoires in cytomegalovirus infection. TCRdb redid the calling of the reads with MiXCR, one entry per CDR3 protein. The sample gives around 260,000 distinct CDR3 sequences, around 8.7% of which show up once; more than 12% is in the top ten. The sample comprised PBMCs. The origin of the receptors is a human donor in good health (CMV status not recorded). Some clones in this sample may be carry-over from other donors' samples. CDR3s include the opening cysteine and the closing phenylalanine or tryptophan. A D gene is named only where the DNA matches it firmly.

d_call v_call cdr3_aa
. TRBV7-6 CASSQEMNTEAFF
. TRBV7-4 CASSFGQGDIQYF
TRBD1 TRBV7-2 CASSLDRGHNEQFF
TRBD1 TRBV14 CASSQAGPGTDYNSPLHF
. TRBV11-2 CASSSGQLGNTIYF
. TRBV7-9 CASSTRRGGTGELFF
TRBD1 TRBV7-2 CASSQGWGQRNTEAFF
. TRBV7-2 CASSPPTPYEQYF
TRBD2 TRBV3-1 CASSQKAGEQFF
. TRBV7-2 CASTSEGANEKLFF
TRBD2 TRBV20-1 CSARGAGLDQETQYF
. TRBV6-1 CASTTMAGAVAFF
. TRBV28 CASIPPGAERNQHQHF
. TRBV20-1 CSATRQETMSQFF
. TRBV2 CASRKGTEAFF
. TRBV7-2 CASSLQAYEQYF
. TRBV7-2 CASRPGGTYEQYF
TRBD1 TRBV29-1 CSVLGQRGKLFF
. TRBV7-8 CASRQTGMGNTEAFF
. TRBV12-3/TRBV12-4 CASSFSDSPNQPQHF
TRBD1 TRBV28 CASSAGGTMNTEAFF
. TRBV7-2 CASSLRRILNTEAFF
. TRBV12-3/TRBV12-4 CASSPMPRDDEQYF
. TRBV11-2 CASSTRQGTGNTIYF
TRBD2 TRBV30 CACPSGGQADEQFF
. TRBV9 CASSVADRMNTEAFF
. TRBV18 CASSQGTETQYF
TRBD2 TRBV7-8 CASSWTSGGYSYNEQFF
. TRBV18 CASSPTSPGANVLTF
. TRBV12-5 CASGLSGTRPEAFF
. TRBV7-2 CASTKESGLNTEAFF
TRBD1 TRBV7-2 CASSRLPGQGVRGYTF
TRBD1 TRBV7-2 CASSIQGTAGELFF
. TRBV12-3/TRBV12-4 CATLRESNTGELFF
. TRBV20-1 CSAPQGPDQPQHF
TRBD2 TRBV29-1 CSVSVGRGVSYEQYF
. TRBV7-8 CASSLTRDKLFF
. TRBV7-2 CASSLRGAFRPQHF
TRBD2 TRBV7-9 CASSFLAGTDTQYF
TRBD1 TRBV7-2 CASSFNRGRTEAFF
TRBD2 TRBV7-6 CASSPSGGAGTQETQYF
TRBD1 TRBV5-1 CASSLEGGGYTF
TRBD1 TRBV19 CASSFVRGQSNQPQHF
TRBD1 TRBV6-2/TRBV6-3 CASSVRDSYGYTF
. TRBV30 CAWNPAAYNSPLHF
TRBD1 TRBV28 CASGDRGRYYGYTF
. TRBV23-1 CASSQTDEPTDTQYF
. TRBV19 CASTPGSRDEKLFF
. TRBV20-1 CSALFRVGTDTQYF
TRBD1 TRBV30 CAWSQGGSQPQHF
TRBD1 TRBV19 CASSKTGTGAPYEQYF
. TRBV25-1 CASSGGYGKLFF
. TRBV7-8 CASGRLRETQYF
TRBD2 TRBV12-3/TRBV12-4 CASSLVGLAEETQYF
. TRBV6-5 CASSETNQPQHF
TRBD1 TRBV19 CASSPPGTGGYEQYF
TRBD2 TRBV6-2/TRBV6-3 CASQRAGVYNEQFF